This T cell receptor beta chain was documented in a study of T-cell reconstitution after alpha-beta-depleted transplantation in children. A TCRbeta library incorporating unique molecular identifiers was prepared. One entry per CDR3 protein results from TCRdb running MiXCR on the PCR reads. The sample records some 490,000 distinct CDR3 sequences, under 15% being singletons. Only a few counts were recorded for this clonotype. In germline, CDR1 is SGHTA, CDR2 FQGNSA. The CDR3 consists of 16 residues. V was trimmed by 5 bases and J by 1 base, leaving 12 bases between them. This sequence originates from a human donor who donated a stem cell graft to a child with combined immunodeficiency. V usage is TRBV7-2 and J usage is TRBJ2-6, with D perhaps TRBD1 (6 bases). Sequenced here: PBMCs from the stem cell graft donor, sampled from the stem cell graft. The CDR3 sequence is CASSGHRVSGANVLTF. CDR3 nucleotide sequence: TGTGCCAGCAGCGGACACAGGGTATCTGGGGCCAACGTCCTGACTTTC.